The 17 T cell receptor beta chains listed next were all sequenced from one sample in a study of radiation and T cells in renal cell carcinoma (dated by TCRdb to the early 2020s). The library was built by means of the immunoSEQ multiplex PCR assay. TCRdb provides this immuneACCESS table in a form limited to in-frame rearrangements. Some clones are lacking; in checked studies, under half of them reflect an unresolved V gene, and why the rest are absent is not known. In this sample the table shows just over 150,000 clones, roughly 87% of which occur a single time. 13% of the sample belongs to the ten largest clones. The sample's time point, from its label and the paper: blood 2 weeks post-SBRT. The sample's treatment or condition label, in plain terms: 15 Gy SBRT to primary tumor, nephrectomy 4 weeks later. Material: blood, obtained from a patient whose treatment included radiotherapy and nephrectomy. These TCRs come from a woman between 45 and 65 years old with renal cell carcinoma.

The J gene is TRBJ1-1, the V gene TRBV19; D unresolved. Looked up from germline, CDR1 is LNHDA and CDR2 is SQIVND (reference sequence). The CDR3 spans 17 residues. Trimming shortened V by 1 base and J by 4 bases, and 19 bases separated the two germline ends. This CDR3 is CASSIAPRQPGPTEAFF. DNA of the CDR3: TGTGCCAGTAGTATAGCCCCAAGGCAACCGGGCCCCACTGAAGCTTTCTTT.

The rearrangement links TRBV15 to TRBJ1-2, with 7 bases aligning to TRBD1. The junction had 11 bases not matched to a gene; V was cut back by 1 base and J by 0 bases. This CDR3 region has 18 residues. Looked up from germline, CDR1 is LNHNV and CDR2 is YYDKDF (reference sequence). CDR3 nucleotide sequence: TGTGCCACCAGCAGAGGGTATTTGGGACAGTCAGCTAACTATGGCTACACCTTC. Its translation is CATSRGYLGQSANYGYTF.

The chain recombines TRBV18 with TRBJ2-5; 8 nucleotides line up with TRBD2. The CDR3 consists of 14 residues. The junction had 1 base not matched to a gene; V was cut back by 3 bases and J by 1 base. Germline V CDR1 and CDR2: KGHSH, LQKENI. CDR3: CASSPGGGQETQYF. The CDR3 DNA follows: TGTGCCAGCTCACCCGGGGGGGGCCAAGAGACCCAGTACTTC.

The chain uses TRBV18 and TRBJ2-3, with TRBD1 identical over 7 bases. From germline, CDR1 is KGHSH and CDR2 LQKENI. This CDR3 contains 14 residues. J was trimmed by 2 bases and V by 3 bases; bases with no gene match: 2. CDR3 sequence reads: CASSPGQHTDTQYF. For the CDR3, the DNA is TGTGCCAGCTCACCGGGACAGCACACAGATACGCAGTATTTT.

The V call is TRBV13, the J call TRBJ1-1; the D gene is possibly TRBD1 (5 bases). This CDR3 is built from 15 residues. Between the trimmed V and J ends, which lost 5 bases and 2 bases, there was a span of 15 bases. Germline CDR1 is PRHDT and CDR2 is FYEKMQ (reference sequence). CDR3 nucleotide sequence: TGTGCCAGCAGCCCCACGACAGCTCTCAACACTGAAGCTTTCTTT. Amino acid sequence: CASSPTTALNTEAFF.

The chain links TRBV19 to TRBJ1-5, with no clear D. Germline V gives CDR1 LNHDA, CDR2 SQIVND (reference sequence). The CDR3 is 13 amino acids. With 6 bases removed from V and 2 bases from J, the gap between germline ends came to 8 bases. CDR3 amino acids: CASSLRGNQPQHF. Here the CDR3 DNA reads TGTGCCAGTAGCCTACGGGGCAATCAGCCCCAGCATTTT.

The CDR3 loop is CASSSSTSARETQYF. Here the CDR3 DNA reads TGCGCCAGCAGCTCCTCCACTAGCGCGAGGGAGACCCAGTACTTC. The chain is built from TRBV5-1 and TRBJ2-5; 7 nucleotides match TRBD2. CDR3 size: 15 residues. Germline V gene lookup returns CDR1 SGHRS and CDR2 YFSETQ. V trimming: 3 bases; J trimming: 5 bases; junction bases outside the gene matches: 10.

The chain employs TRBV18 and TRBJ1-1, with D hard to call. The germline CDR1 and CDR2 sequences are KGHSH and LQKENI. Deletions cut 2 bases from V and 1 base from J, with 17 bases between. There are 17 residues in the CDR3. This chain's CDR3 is CASSPNDNPSSNTEAFF. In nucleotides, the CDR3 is TGTGCCAGCTCACCAAATGACAACCCTTCCTCGAACACTGAAGCTTTCTTT.

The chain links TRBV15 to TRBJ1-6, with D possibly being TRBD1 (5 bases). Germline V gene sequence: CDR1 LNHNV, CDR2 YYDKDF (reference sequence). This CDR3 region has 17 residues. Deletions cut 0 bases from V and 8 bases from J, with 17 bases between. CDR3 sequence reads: CATSRDIGAEGDSPLHF. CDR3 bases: TGTGCCACCAGCAGAGATATCGGGGCCGAGGGAGATTCACCCCTCCACTTT.

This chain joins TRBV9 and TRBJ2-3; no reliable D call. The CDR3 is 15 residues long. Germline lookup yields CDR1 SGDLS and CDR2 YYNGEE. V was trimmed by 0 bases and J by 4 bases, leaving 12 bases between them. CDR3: CASSVGGPLADTQYF. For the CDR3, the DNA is TGTGCCAGCAGCGTAGGCGGCCCCTTAGCAGATACGCAGTATTTT.

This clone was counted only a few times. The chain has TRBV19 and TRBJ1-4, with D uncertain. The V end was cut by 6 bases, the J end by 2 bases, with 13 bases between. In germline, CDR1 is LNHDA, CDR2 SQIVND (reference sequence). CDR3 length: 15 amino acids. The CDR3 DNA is TGTGCCAGTAGAAACCCACATACGACTAATGAAAAACTGTTTTTT. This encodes CASRNPHTTNEKLFF. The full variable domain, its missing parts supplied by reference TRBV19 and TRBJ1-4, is DGGITQSPKYLFRKEGQNVTLSCEQNLNHDAMYWYRQDPGQGLRLIYYSQIVNDFQKGDIAEGYSVSREKKESFPLTVTSAQKNPTAFYLCASRNPHTTNEKLFFGSGTQLSVL.

As DNA, the CDR3 is TGTGCCAGCAGTTACTCTACCGGGGGGGCAAACACTGAAGCTTTCTTT. This sequence encodes CASSYSTGGANTEAFF. The rearrangement joins TRBV6-5 to TRBJ1-1; TRBD1 might be the D (6 bases). CDR3 length: 16 amino acids. Germline-derived CDR1 and CDR2 are MNHEY and SVGAGI. V was trimmed by 0 bases and J by 2 bases, leaving 13 bases between them.

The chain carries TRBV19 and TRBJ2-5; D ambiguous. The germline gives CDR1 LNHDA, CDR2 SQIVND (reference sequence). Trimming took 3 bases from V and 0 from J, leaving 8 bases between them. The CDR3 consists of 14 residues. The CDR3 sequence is CASSIARNQETQYF. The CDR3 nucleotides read TGTGCCAGTAGTATTGCCCGGAACCAAGAGACCCAGTACTTC. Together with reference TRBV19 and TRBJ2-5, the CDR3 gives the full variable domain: DGGITQSPKYLFRKEGQNVTLSCEQNLNHDAMYWYRQDPGQGLRLIYYSQIVNDFQKGDIAEGYSVSREKKESFPLTVTSAQKNPTAFYLCASSIARNQETQYFGPGTRLLVL.

CDR3 amino acids: CASSLTVLDTQYF. CDR3 in DNA: TGTGCCAGCAGCTTAACAGTACTCGATACGCAGTATTTT. This chain uses TRBV7-8 with TRBJ2-3; D is unclear. The germline CDR1 and CDR2 sequences are SGHVS and FQNEAQ. V dropped 2 bases and J dropped 6 bases, with 9 bases sitting between them. CDR3 size: 13 residues. Using reference TRBV7-8 and TRBJ2-3 for the parts outside the CDR3, the full variable domain is GAGVSQSPRYKVAKRGQDVALRCDPISGHVSLFWYQQALGQGPEFLTYFQNEAQLDKSGLPSDRFFAERPEGSVSTLKIQRTQQEDSAVYLCASSLTVLDTQYFGPGTRLTVL.

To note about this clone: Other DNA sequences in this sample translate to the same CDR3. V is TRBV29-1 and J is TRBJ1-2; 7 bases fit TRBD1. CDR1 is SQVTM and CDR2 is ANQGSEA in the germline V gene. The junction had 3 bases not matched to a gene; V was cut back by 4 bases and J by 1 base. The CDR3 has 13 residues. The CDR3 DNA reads TGCAGCGTTGGGGACAGTGTTAACTATGGCTACACCTTC. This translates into CSVGDSVNYGYTF.

CDR3 loop: CASSLDGRGTGEQYF. The DNA of the CDR3 is TGCGCCAGCAGCTTGGATGGCAGGGGAACTGGCGAGCAGTACTTC. The rearrangement joins TRBV5-1 to TRBJ2-7; possible D gene TRBD1, 6 bases. Germline V lookup: CDR1 SGHRS, CDR2 YFSETQ. This CDR3 has 15 amino acids. V lost 0 bases to trimming and J lost 6 bases, with 16 bases between them.

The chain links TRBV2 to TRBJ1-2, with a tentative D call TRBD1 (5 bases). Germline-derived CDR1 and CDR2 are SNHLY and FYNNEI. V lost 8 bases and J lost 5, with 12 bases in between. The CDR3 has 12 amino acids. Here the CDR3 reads CASGQGLYGYTF. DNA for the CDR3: TGTGCCAGCGGGCAGGGATTATATGGCTACACCTTC.